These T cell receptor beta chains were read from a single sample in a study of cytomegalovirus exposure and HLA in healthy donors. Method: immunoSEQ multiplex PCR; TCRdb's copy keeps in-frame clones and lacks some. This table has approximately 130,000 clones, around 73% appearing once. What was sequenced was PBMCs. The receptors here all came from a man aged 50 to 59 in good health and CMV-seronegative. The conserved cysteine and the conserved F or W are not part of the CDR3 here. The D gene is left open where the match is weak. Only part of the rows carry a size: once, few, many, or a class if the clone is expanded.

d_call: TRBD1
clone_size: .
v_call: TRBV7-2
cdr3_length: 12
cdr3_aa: ASSGQGAGETQY

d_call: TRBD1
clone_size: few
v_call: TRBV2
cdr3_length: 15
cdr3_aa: ASSELSTGTWWETQY

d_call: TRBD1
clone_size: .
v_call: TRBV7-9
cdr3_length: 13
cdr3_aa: ASSPGQGANQPQH

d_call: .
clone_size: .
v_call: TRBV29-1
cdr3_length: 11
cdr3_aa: SVVALGGYEQY

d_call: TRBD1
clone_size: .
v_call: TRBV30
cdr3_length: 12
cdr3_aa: AWSPGQGYQPQH

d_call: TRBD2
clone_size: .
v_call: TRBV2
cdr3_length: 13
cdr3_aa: ASRRLAGDTGELF

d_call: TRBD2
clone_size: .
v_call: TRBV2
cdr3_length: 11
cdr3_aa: ASSDGGGDIQY

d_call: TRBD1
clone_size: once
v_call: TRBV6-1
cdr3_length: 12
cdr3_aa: ASSSDRVNSPLH

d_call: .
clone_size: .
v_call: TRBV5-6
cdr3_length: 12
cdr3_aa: ASSLLGEVGGYT

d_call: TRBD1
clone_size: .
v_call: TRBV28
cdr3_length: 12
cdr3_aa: ASTRDRANTEAF

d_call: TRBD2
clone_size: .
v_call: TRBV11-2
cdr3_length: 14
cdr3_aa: ASSQRTSGRVETQY

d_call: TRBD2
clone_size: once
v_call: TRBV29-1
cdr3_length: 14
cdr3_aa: SVETPGTSGYNEQF

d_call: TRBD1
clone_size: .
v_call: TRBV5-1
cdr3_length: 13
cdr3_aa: ASSLAGTGSYEQY

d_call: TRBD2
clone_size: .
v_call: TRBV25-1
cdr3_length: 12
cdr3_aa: ASSEFASGDPQY

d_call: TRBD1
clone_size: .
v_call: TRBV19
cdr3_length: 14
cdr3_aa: ASSLTGTGGNQPQH

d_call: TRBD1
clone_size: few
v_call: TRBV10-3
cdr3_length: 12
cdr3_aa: AISDGTGEGTQY

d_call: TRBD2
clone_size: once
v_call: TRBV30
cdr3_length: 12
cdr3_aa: AWKTSGRRDTQY

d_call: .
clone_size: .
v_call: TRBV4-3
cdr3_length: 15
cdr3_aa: ASSQENTGLGNQPQH

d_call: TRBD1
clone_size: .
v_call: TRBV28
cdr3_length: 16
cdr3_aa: ASSPKGQFLIAKNIQY

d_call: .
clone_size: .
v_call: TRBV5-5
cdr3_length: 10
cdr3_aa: ASSLGGGEQY

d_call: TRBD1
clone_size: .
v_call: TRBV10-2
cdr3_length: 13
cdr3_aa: ASDKTGGPYNEQF

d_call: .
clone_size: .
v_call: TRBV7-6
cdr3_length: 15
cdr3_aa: ASSLVPAGGGANVLT

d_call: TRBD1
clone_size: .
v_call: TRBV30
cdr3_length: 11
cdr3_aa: AWSGRQGYEQY

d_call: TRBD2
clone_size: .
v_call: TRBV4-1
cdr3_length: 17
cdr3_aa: ASSQVGSSGRAGADTQY

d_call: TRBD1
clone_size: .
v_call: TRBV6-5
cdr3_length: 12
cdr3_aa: ASKTGVNNYEQY

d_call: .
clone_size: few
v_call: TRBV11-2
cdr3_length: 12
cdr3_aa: ASSLGSGPTEQY

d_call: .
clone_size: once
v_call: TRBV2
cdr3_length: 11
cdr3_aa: ASSQGLGTEAF

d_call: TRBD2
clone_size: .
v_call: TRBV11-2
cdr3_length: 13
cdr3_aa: ASSLSSGRYNEQF

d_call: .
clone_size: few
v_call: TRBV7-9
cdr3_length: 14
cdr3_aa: ASSLVSGHLNYGYT

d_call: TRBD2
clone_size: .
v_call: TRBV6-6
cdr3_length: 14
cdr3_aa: ASSYPGGVDGETQY

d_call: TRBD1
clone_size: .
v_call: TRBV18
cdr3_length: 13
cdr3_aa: ASSPQGDTGTEAF

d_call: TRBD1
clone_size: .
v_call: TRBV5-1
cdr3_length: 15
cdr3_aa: ASSSGQGDSTNEKLF

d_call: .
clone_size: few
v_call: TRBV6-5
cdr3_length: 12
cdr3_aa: ASSYSTHRDIQY

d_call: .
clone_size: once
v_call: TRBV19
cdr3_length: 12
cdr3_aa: ASSRRGGFGEQY

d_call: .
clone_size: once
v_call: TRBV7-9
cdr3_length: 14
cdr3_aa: ASSLAGGSGANVLT

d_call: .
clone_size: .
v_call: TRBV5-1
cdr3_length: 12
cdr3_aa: ASSVDTPGTEAF

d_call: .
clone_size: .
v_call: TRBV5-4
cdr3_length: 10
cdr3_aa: ASSLSGYEQY

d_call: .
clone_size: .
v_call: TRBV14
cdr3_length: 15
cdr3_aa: ASSHLGGRRDNYGYT

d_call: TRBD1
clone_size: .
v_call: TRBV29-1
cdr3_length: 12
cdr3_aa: STFRDSSTDTQY

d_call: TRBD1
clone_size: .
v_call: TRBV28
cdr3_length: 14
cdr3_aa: ASSLGTGGRSTEAF

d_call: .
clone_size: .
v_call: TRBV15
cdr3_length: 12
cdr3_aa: ATSRDRGGVEAF

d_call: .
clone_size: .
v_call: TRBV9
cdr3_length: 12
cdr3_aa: ASSVGSGEETQY

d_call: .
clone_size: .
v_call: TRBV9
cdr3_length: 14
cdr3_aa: ASSVAPQSGPDTQY

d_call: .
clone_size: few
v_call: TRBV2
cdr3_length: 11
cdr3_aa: ASNGQPNTEAF

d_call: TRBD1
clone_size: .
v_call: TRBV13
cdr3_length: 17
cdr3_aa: ASTYNGRGGSPGADTQY

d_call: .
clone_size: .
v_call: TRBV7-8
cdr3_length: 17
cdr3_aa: ASSPRRSGLQRANEKLF

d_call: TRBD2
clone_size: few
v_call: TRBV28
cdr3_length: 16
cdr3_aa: ASSPPGLAGGGTGELF

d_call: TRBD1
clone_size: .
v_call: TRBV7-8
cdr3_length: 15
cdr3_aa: ASSSTGLGAGRYTIY

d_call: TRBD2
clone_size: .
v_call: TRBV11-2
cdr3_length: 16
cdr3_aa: ASSSRLAGGPRSYEQY

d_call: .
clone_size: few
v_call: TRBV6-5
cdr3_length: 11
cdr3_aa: ASSPDWAETQY

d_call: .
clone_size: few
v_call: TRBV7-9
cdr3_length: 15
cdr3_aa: ASSYSFGREWGNTIY

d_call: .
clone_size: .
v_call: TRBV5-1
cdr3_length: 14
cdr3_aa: ASSPDGGAGNTEAF

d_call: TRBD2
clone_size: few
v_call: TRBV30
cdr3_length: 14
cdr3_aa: AWSTSGLSSYNEQF

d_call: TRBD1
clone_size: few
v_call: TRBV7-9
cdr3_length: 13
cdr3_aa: ASSSRDRETDTQY

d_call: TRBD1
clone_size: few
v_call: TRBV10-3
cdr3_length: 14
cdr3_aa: AISEPGQGAAGELF

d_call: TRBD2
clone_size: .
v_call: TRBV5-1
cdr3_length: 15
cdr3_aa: ASSPNPGLAGGGEQY

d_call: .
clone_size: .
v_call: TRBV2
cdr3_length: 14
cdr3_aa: ASSEKTVGENTEAF

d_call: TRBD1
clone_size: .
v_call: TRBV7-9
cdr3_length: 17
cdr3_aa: ASSLGNVRDRTFTDTQY

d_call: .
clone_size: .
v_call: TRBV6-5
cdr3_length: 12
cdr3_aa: ATKPADTGGTQY

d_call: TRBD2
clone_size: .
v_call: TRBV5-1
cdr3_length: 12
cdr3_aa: ASSLASGTGELF